This T cell receptor (beta chain) was documented in a study of OX40 agonist ivuxolimab in advanced cancers. Study-wide background: Those enrolled were around 87% male, with a mean age of about 66 years and ages from 23 to 79. Previous treatment with anti-PD-1, anti-PD-L1 or anti-CTLA-4 therapy was allowed; 40% had received some.

With 4 bases clipped from V and 4 bases from J, the junction kept 7 bases outside the gene matches. This CDR3 contains 15 residues. The V gene's germline CDR1 is SGHKS and CDR2 YYEKEE (reference sequence). Individuals having autoimmune disease history or systemic immunosuppression were not enrolled. Only in-frame clones appear in the TCRdb table, and some are missing; sequencing was by immunoSEQ multiplex PCR. The sample has about 61,000 clones, approximately 86% seen once. The sequenced sample was CD4+ or CD8+ T cells sorted from blood, obtained in a trial of the OX40 agonist ivuxolimab. J is TRBJ2-3 and V is TRBV5-5, with 9 bases that match TRBD2. This TCR was sampled from an adult with an advanced solid tumor such as melanoma, head and neck, liver or kidney cancer. CDR3 nucleotide sequence: TGTGCCAGCAGCAATAGCGGGAGTGGGGCAGATACGCAGTATTTT. Translating it yields CASSNSGSGADTQYF. The whole variable domain, remainder taken from reference TRBV5-5 and TRBJ2-3, is DAGVTQSPTHLIKTRGQQVTLRCSPISGHKSVSWYQQVLGQGPQFIFQYYEKEERGRGNFPDRFSARQFPNYSSELNVNALLLGDSALYLCASSNSGSGADTQYFGPGTRLTVL.